This TCR beta chain was documented in a study of shared clonotypes between healthy human individuals (dated by TCRdb to 2018 to 2021). Study-wide context: A couple of women and a few men aged 18 to 49 years were included in the cohort. Between about 0.94 and 8.9 billion PBMCs per donor were obtained by leukapheresis. For each donor, three plates each were used for CD4 naive and CD4 memory, two plates were used for CD8 naive, and one plate was used for CD8 memory. Libraries were prepared and TCR repertoires were sequenced by different laboratories using diverse techniques, in order to increase sequencing depth and limit assay-specific biases. To estimate repertoire size and how much clonotypes are shared between individuals, the study performed deep sequencing of blood TCR repertoires from roughly five healthy adults. Study-level results and caveats: Sampling was limited to blood, and TCR repertoires in tissue likely differ from TCR repertoires in blood. Clonotypes shared by all four sorted-subset donors showed higher generation probabilities than non-shared clonotypes. Larger estimated clonotype richness was generally found for naive subsets than for memory subsets. Even with the large sequencing depth, rarefaction of the sorted-subset datasets indicated that sequencing was incomplete. Pairwise subsampling indicated that sequencing depth was expected to affect the degree of clonotype sharing among donors. When several donors were compared, the shared fraction of clonotypes was around 5.1% for naive CD4, approximately 3.3% for naive CD8, 2% to 2.5% for memory CD4, and 0.35% to 0.4% for memory CD8. The genetic and exposure-history diversity represented was limited by the small number of donors.

The CDR3 covers 12 residues, taking in both the cysteine and the phenylalanine. Here the CDR3 DNA is all that survives: 36 bases in frame from base 1. The germline V gene encodes CDR1 LNHNV and CDR2 YYDKDF (reference sequence). V was cut back by 3 bases and J by 5 bases, leaving a gap of 7 bases between them. The donors were healthy, HIV-negative adults who had no recently reported acute infections or vaccinations. Every donor was a Caucasian adult residing in Nashville, Tennessee, USA. CD4+ T cells were enriched through magnetic negative selection, after which naive cells were positively selected on CD45RA and the remaining negative fraction served as the memory subset. Blood was collected by leukapheresis, and PBMCs were isolated by Ficoll-Histopaque density gradient centrifugation and then cryopreserved in liquid nitrogen vapor phase. Analytical flow cytometry was used to check the purity and quantity of each magnetically sorted T cell population. Genomic DNA was isolated from every sorted fraction and measured by UV absorbance on a Nanodrop 2000c.

About this clone itself: No cognate antigen has been identified for it. Qualities for individual bases were not recorded, and no much larger clone is one base off.

Using the deep immunoSEQ assay, TCR CDR3 regions were amplified from genomic DNA by multiplex PCR. For each cell subset, the extracted genomic DNA was distributed evenly across all wells of several immunoSEQ 96-well plates, and each plate served as one replicate. Each replicate PCR for sorted subsets received 150 to 250 ng genomic DNA, equal to roughly 30,000 T cell genomes. The purified libraries were quantified using a Qubit 3.0 fluorometer, sized with a Bioanalyzer 2100, and then quantified again using the KAPA Library Quantification kit. Every immunoSEQ 96-well plate was sequenced on a dedicated single-read 150-cycle Illumina NextSeq 550 flow cell. The source study handled its data this way. Because the immunoSEQ output held only junctional sequences and lacked quality scores, the filtering could not match the filtering applied to full-length reads. To assign V/J genes and CDR3, sequences were annotated against IMGT germline references using PyIR, a Python wrapper for IgBLAST v1.9. Any read was removed if the V/J assignment was weak (E-value above 1e-6), the CDR3 was missing, or the read contained stop codons, out-of-frame junctions, or ambiguous translated residues. A V3J clonotype was defined by an identical inferred V gene, J gene, and CDR3 amino acid sequence. Percentage overlap between repertoires was calculated by dividing the number of shared unique clonotypes by the size of the smaller repertoire. Repertoire richness was assessed with RTK rarefaction, the Chao1 estimator, and Recon v2.1 estimates of unobserved clonotypes. For all TCRbeta clonotypes obtained by the gDNA method from a few donors, generation probabilities were computed with OLGA. Sourced from immuneACCESS, this table was stored by TCRdb with only in-frame sequences that have V and J called. A share of the clones is absent; for the studies checked, an unresolved V gene accounts for under half, and the remainder has no known explanation. D and trimming come from the DNA, and the V and J calls and clone size come from that table. Within this sample are about 2,500,000 clones, with approximately 90% of them counted one time only. The top ten clonotypes cover 0.11% to 0.15% of the sample.

This chain is built from TRBV15 and TRBJ2-5; TRBD1 is a possible D gene, resting on 6 matching bases. The sequence came from a man between 18 and 35 years old in good health. The sequenced sample consisted of naive CD4+ T cells sorted from blood. The cell subset or site label of this sample denotes: CD45RA+ positively selected. The DNA sequence reads TGTGCCACCAGCAGGAGGGGGGAGACCCAGTACTTC. Translated, this gives CATSRRGETQYF. When the CDR3 is completed using the reference TRBV15 and TRBJ2-5 genes on either side, the full variable domain is DAMVIQNPRYQVTQFGKPVTLSCSQTLNHNVMYWYQQKSSQAPKLLFHYYDKDFNNEADTPDNFQSRRPNTSFCFLDIRSPGLGDTAMYLCATSRRGETQYFGPGTRLLVL.